What follows are 3 T cell receptor beta chains derived from one specimen sequenced in a study of blood T cell repertoires in COVID-19. TCRdb keeps only in-frame clones here, not all; method: immunoSEQ multiplex PCR. Among over 250,000 clones, around 87% were seen once, and the ten largest hold about 2.5%. The sequenced sample was peripheral blood. These receptors all come from a woman aged 50 to 65 with acute or convalescent COVID-19.

The DNA for the CDR3 is TGTGCCACCAGTGACCGGGATAGCGGGAGGTATTACAATGAGCAGTTCTTC. As protein: CATSDRDSGRYYNEQFF. The chain joins TRBV24-1 to TRBJ2-1; 10 bases fit TRBD2. The junction had 9 bases not matched to a gene; V was cut back by 4 bases and J by 4 bases. CDR3 length: 17 residues. Germline V gene data show CDR1 as KGHDR and CDR2 as SFDVKD.

The table lists this clone with a few counts. The chain links TRBV28 to TRBJ1-2; D possibly corresponds to TRBD1 (5 bases). With 6 bases removed from V and 8 bases from J, the gap between germline ends came to 16 bases. Germline lookup yields CDR1 MDHEN and CDR2 SYDVKM. This CDR3 spans 13 amino acids. CDR3 loop: CASRSGGARGYTF. The DNA for the CDR3 is TGTGCCAGCAGATCTGGAGGGGCGCGGGGCTACACCTTC.

The rearrangement joins TRBV12-3 or TRBV12-4 to TRBJ1-3; no reliable D call. Trimming took off 6 bases at V and 0 bases at J, with 6 bases between the two ends. The CDR3 covers 13 residues. CDR3 coding DNA: TGTGCCAGCAGGCGAAGCTCTGGAAACACCATATATTTT. Protein product: CASRRSSGNTIYF.